This record looks at one TCR beta chain sequence and its context. This clone was observed a few times. Its antigen is currently not known. Within one base of it there is no much larger clone, and no base qualities were kept. The collaborating institutions used their own protocols to collect whole blood in K2EDTA tubes. For TCRbeta analysis, collaborators shipped samples as frozen whole blood, isolated PBMCs, or DNA extracted from either of those sample types. TCRbeta CDR3 regions were amplified from genomic DNA using the immunoSEQ Assay, a bias-controlled multiplex PCR. Regarding the original processing steps: Nucleated cell counts per sample were estimated from amplification of reference gene primers within the assay. To quantify the absolute abundance of each unique TCRbeta CDR3 rearrangement, sequence reads were collapsed and filtered. For each sample, productive Simpson clonality was calculated as the square root of Simpson's diversity index across productive rearrangements. TCRdb re-hosts the immuneACCESS table, in-frame sequences only. Its copies lack some clones; in the studies checked, an unresolved V gene accounts for under half of them, and the cause for the rest is not known. The V and J calls and clone size were taken over from that table, and D and trimming were inferred from the DNA. This sample has approximately 360,000 clones in its table, and more than 70% of those were observed once. The ten largest clones add up to 0.95% to 1.5% of the sample.

Clipping removes 4 bases from V and 9 bases from J, with 6 as the unmatched junction base count. CDR1 and CDR2, looked up from the germline V gene, are SQVTM and ANQGSEA. There are 13 amino acids in the CDR3, from cysteine to phenylalanine inclusive. The sequence is cut down to CDR3 DNA, 39 bases in frame from base 1. The source of the sample is a study of blood T cell repertoires in COVID-19 (dated by TCRdb to the early 2020s). For context, the study as a whole: Collaborator samples came from the United States, Italy and Spain and covered acute and convalescent phases of COVID-19. The prospective study material was composed of cDNA or gDNA derived from T cells, B-cell-depleted T cells, or PBMCs. Deeply sampled blood TCRbeta repertoires from subjects exposed to, actively infected with, or recovered from COVID-19 were included in the dataset. The repertoires were released in a freely available public database intended as a resource for research on the immune response to SARS-CoV-2. Samples were obtained from the ongoing ImmuneRACE study (first 160 participants) and from about 1,300 subjects provided by 6 global collaborators. A de-identified subject ID, COVID-19 status, age in years and sex were almost always included in the sample metadata. Where available, HLA class I and class II types were taken from metadata supplied by the sample provider and were not determined by assay-based typing.

The full study reports these points: Clinical and demographic metadata were provided uncurated, with the amount varying by source and participant.

The rearranged segments are TRBV29-1 and TRBJ2-1; 10 central nucleotides agree with TRBD1. This TCR derives from a man in his forties with acute or convalescent COVID-19. Sequencing input: peripheral blood. The CDR3 reads CSVGGTGVSEQFF. The nucleotide sequence reads TGCAGCGTTGGGGGGACAGGGGTGAGTGAGCAGTTCTTC.